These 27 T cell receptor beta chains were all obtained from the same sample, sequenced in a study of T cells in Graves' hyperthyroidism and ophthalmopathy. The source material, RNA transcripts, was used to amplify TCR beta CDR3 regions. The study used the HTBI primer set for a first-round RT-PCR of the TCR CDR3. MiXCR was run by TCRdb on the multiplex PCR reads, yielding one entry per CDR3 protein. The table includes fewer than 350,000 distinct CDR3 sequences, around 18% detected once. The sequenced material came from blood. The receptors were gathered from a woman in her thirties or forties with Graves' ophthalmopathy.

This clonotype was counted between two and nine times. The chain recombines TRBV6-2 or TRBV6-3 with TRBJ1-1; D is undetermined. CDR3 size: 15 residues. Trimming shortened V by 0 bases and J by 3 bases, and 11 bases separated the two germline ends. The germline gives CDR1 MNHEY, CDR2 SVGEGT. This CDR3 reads CASSYSASMDTEAFF. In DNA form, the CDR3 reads TGTGCCAGCAGTTACTCGGCAAGCATGGACACTGAAGCTTTCTTT.

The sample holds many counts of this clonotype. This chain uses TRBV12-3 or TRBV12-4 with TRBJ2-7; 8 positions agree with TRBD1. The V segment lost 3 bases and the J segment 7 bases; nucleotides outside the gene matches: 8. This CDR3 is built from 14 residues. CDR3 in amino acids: CASSLADRVGEQYF. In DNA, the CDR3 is TGTGCCAGCAGTTTGGCGGACAGGGTAGGGGAGCAGTACTTC.

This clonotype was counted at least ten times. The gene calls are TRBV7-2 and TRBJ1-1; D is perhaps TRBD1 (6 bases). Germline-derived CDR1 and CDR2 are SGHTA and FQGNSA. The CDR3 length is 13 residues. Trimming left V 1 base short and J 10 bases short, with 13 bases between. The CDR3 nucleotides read TGTGCCAGCAGCTTAGGGGGGGGGCTCGGAGCTTTCTTT. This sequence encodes CASSLGGGLGAFF.

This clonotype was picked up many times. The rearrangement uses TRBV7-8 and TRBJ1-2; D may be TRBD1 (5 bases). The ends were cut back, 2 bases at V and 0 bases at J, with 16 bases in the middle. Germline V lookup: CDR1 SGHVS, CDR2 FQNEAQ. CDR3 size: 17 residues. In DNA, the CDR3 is TGTGCCAGCAGCTTATCCAGGGTACGTCGGGCTAACTATGGCTACACCTTC. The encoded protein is CASSLSRVRRANYGYTF.

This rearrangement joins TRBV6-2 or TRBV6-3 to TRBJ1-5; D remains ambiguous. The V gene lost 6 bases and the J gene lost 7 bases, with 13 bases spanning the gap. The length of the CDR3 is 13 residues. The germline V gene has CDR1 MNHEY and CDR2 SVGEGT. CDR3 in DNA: TGTGCCAGCAGGCAAACACAAGCACAGCCCCAGCATTTT. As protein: CASRQTQAQPQHF.

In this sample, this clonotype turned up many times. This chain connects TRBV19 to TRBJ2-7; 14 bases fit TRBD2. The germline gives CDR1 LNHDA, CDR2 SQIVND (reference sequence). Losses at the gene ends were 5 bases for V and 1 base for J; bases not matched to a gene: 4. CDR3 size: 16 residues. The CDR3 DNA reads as TGTGCCAGTAGTCAGCGGACTAGCGGGAGGTCCTACGAGCAGTACTTC. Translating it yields CASSQRTSGRSYEQYF.

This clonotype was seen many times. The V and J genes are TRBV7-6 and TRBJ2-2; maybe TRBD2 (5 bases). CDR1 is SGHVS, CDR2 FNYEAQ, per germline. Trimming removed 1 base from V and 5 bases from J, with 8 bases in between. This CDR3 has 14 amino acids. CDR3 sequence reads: CASSLERETGELFF. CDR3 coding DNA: TGTGCCAGCAGCTTAGAAAGGGAGACCGGGGAGCTGTTTTTT.

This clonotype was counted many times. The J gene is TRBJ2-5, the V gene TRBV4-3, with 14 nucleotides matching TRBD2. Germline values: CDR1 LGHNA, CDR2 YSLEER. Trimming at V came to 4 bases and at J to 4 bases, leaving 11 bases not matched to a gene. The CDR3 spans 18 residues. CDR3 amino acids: CASSRDPGGLAGVETQYF. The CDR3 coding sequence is TGCGCCAGCAGCCGAGACCCAGGGGGACTAGCGGGAGTAGAGACCCAGTACTTC.

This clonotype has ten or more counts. The CDR3 DNA reads TGTGCCAGCAGCCCATCAACAAACTACGAGCAGTACTTC. Protein: CASSPSTNYEQYF. V and J are TRBV5-4 and TRBJ2-7, with D hard to call. This CDR3 region has 13 residues. From germline, CDR1 is SGHNT and CDR2 YYREEE (reference sequence). The germline V and J ends were trimmed by 4 bases and 3 bases, with 11 bases remaining between them.

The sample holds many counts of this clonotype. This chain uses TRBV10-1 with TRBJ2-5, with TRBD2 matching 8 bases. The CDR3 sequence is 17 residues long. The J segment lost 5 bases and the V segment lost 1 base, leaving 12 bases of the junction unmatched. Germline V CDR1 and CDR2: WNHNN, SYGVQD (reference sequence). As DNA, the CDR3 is TGCGCCAGCAGTGAGTGCGGGAGGACGGATCACAGGGAGACCCAGTACTTC. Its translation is CASSECGRTDHRETQYF.

The CDR3 coding sequence is TGCAGTGCTAGAGGCAGGGTGGACTACGAGCAGTACTTC. Translating gives CSARGRVDYEQYF. The rearrangement joins TRBV20-1 to TRBJ2-7; D perhaps matches TRBD1 (5 bases). This CDR3 has 13 amino acids. With 1 base removed from V and 3 bases from J, the gap between germline ends came to 10 bases. CDR1 and CDR2 (germline): DFQATT, SNEGSKA (reference sequence).

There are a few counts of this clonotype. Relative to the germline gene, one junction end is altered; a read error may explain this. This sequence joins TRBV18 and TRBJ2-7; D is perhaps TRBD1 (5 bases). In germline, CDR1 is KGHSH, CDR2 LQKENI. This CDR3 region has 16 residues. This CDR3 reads CAISPRLGQGNYEQYF. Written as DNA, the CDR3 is TGTGCCATCTCACCACGACTTGGACAAGGTAACTACGAGCAGTACTTC.

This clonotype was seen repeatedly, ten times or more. This chain's CDR3 is CASSLRQLNTEAFF. The CDR3 DNA reads TGCGCCAGCAGCTTGCGACAACTGAACACTGAAGCTTTCTTT. The chain has TRBV5-1 and TRBJ1-1, with D unresolved. Per the germline V gene, CDR1 is SGHRS and CDR2 is YFSETQ. Trimming removed 1 base from V and 0 bases from J, with 7 bases in between. The CDR3 contains 14 residues.

CDR3 bases: TGTGCCAGCAGTCGGACAGGGTCTCATGGCTACACCTTC. Translated, it gives CASSRTGSHGYTF. This chain joins TRBV6-4 and TRBJ1-2, with 8 positions matching TRBD1. This CDR3 is 13 amino acids long. The V and J ends lost 5 bases and 6 bases, in that order; junction bases with no gene match: 5. Germline CDR1 MRHNA, CDR2 SNTAGT.

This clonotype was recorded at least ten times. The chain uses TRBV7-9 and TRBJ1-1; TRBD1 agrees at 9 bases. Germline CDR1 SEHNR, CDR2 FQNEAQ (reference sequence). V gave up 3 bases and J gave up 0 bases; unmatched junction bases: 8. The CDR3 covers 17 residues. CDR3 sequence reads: CASSFGTGLRVNTEAFF. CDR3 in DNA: TGTGCCAGCAGCTTCGGGACAGGGTTGAGGGTGAACACTGAAGCTTTCTTT.

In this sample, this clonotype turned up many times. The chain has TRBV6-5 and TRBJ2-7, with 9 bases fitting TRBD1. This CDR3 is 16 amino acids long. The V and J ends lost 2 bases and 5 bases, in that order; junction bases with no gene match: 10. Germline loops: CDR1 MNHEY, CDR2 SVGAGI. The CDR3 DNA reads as TGTGCCAGCAGTTACAAAGCCGGACAGGGGATCAACGAGCAGTACTTC. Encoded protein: CASSYKAGQGINEQYF.

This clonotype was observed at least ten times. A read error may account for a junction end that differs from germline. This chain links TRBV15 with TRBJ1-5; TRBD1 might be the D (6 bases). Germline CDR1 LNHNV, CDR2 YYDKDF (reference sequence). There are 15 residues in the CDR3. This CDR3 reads CATSRDWGGKQPQHF. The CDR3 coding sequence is TGTGCCACCAGCAGAGATTGGGGGGGCAAGCAGCCCCAGCATTTT.

In DNA form, the CDR3 reads TGTGCCAGCAGTTTACTAGCGGGGGCATACTACGAGCAGTACTTC. Residues: CASSLLAGAYYEQYF. The V gene is TRBV6-5, the J gene TRBJ2-7; TRBD2 matches 11 bases. The CDR3 is 15 residues long. Germline V gene data show CDR1 as MNHEY and CDR2 as SVGAGI. V shed 4 bases and J 3 bases; nucleotides not matched to a gene: 5.

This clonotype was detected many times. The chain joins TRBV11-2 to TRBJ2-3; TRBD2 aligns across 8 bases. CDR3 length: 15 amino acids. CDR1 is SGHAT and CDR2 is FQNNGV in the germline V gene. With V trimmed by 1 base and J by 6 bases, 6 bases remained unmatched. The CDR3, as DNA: TGTGCCAGCAGCTTAGGTAGCGGGAATTTTGATACGCAGTATTTT. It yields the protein CASSLGSGNFDTQYF.

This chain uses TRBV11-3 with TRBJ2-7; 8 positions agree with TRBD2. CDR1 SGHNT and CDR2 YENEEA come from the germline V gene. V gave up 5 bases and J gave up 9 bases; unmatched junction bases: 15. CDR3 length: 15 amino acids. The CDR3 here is CASSVTGTRAPAQYF. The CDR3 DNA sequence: TGTGCCAGCAGCGTAACCGGGACTAGAGCCCCCGCGCAGTACTTC.

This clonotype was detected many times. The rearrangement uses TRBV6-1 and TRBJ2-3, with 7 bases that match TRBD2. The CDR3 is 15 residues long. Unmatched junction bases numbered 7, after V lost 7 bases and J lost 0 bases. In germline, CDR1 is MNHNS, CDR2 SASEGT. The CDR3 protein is CASTSTSLSTDTQYF. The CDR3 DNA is TGTGCCAGCACCTCGACTAGCCTTAGCACAGATACGCAGTATTTT.

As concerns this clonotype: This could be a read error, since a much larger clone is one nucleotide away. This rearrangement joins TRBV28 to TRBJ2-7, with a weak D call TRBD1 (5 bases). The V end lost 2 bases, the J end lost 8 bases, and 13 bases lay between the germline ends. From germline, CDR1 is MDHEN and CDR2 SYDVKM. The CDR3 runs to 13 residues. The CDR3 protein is CASSLAQGWKQYF. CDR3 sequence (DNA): TGTGCCAGCAGTTTAGCCCAGGGTTGGAAGCAGTACTTC.

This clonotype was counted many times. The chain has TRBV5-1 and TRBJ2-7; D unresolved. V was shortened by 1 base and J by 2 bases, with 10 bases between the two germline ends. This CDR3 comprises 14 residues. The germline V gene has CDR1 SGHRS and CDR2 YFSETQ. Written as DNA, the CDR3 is TGCGCCAGCAGCTTGAATATCTTTACCTACGAGCAGTACTTC. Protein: CASSLNIFTYEQYF.

CDR3 coding DNA: TGTGCCAGCAGCTTTGACAGGCTATACGAGCAGTACTTC. Translated, it gives CASSFDRLYEQYF. The rearrangement uses TRBV11-2 and TRBJ2-7; maybe TRBD1 (6 bases). This CDR3 is built from 13 residues. Trimming left V 3 bases short and J 4 bases short, with 10 bases between. Germline V lookup: CDR1 SGHAT, CDR2 FQNNGV.

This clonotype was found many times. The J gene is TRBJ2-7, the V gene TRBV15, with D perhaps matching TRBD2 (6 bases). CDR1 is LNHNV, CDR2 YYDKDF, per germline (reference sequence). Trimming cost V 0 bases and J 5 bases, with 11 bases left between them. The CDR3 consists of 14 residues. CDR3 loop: CATSRDLRGNEQYF. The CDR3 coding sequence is TGTGCCACCAGCAGAGATTTGCGGGGTAACGAGCAGTACTTC.

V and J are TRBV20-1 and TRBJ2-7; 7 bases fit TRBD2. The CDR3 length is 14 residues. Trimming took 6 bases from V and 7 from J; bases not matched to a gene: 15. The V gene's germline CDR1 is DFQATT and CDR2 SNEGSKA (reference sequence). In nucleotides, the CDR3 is TGCAGTGCCACCCCACAGCGGATGGGAGGGGAGCAGTACTTC. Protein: CSATPQRMGGEQYF.

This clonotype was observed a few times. This CDR3 reads CASSKFKAGYQPQHF. DNA of the CDR3: TGTGCCAGCAGTAAATTTAAGGCGGGCTATCAGCCCCAGCATTTT. This chain links TRBV2 with TRBJ1-5; D unresolved. There are 15 residues in the CDR3. Germline assignment: CDR1 SNHLY and CDR2 FYNNEI. V dropped 5 bases and J dropped 5 bases, with 16 bases sitting between them. The whole variable domain, filled in from reference TRBV2 and TRBJ1-5, reads EPEVTQTPSHQVTQMGQEVILRCVPISNHLYFYWYRQILGQKVEFLVSFYNNEISEKSEIFDDQFSVERPDGSNFTLKIRSTKLEDSAMYFCASSKFKAGYQPQHFGDGTRLSIL.